This T cell receptor (beta chain) appears in the sequencing data of a study of early T cells in non-severe SARS-CoV-2 infection. MiXCR, run by TCRdb on the 5' RACE reads, gives a single entry per CDR3 protein. The table lists more than 75,000 distinct CDR3 sequences, 13% of them singletons. This clonotype was seen ten or more times. V was pared by 4 bases and J by 3 bases, with 12 bases between. This CDR3 spans 15 amino acids. Germline loops: CDR1 MGHRA, CDR2 YSYEKL. The rearrangement joins TRBV4-1 to TRBJ2-2; D may correspond to TRBD1 or TRBD2 (5 bases each). This sequence originates from an adult who was a healthcare worker with PCR-confirmed SARS-CoV-2 infection or an uninfected control (not recorded which). Sequenced: whole blood. The DNA of the CDR3 is TGCGCCAGCAGCCGAGAGGGGAGCGACACCGGGGAGCTGTTTTTT. Encoded protein: CASSREGSDTGELFF.